Listed here are 27 T cell receptor beta chains from one sample, sequenced in a study of siplizumab effects on memory and regulatory T cells (dated by TCRdb to between 2018 and 2021). These receptors have no identified antigens. Libraries were constructed by the immunoSEQ multiplex PCR assay. Not all clones reach the TCRdb copy of this immuneACCESS table, which keeps in-frame sequences only. Checked studies attribute under half of the gap to unresolved V genes and leave the rest unexplained. This sample has 15,000 to 20,000 clones in its table, and about 45% of those were observed once. The top ten constitute about 6.1% of the sample. Mixed lymphocyte reaction cells were cocultured at 37°C for more than 5 days. Sequencing input: CFSE-low (dividing) CD4+ T cells sorted from an allogeneic mixed lymphocyte reaction. The receptor set was obtained from a human donor in good health; the cells came from an allogeneic mixed lymphocyte reaction. Some clones in this sample may be carry-over from other donors' samples.

The chain carries TRBV6-6 and TRBJ2-7; 10 nucleotides match TRBD1. Germline V gene sequence: CDR1 MNHNY, CDR2 SVGAGI (reference sequence). The CDR3 runs 14 residues. J was trimmed by 3 bases and V by 5 bases; bases with no gene match: 4. In nucleotides, the CDR3 is TGTGCCAGCAGTACGGGACAGGGGAACTACGAGCAGTACTTC. Translation: CASSTGQGNYEQYF.

This clone appeared a single time. The chain is built from TRBV5-1 and TRBJ2-7; the D gene is possibly TRBD1 (6 bases). Trimming took off 4 bases at V and 2 bases at J, with 16 bases between the two ends. CDR1 is SGHRS and CDR2 is YFSETQ in the germline V gene. CDR3 size: 15 residues. CDR3: CASSKAGTNAYEQYF. As DNA, the CDR3 is TGCGCCAGCAGCAAGGCCGGGACAAATGCCTACGAGCAGTACTTC.

The chain carries TRBV11-3 and TRBJ2-1; 8 nucleotides match TRBD1. The CDR3 is 15 amino acids. The germline V gene encodes CDR1 SGHNT and CDR2 YENEEA. Germline trimming cut 3 bases from V and 9 bases from J; bases unmatched to any gene: 10. CDR3 DNA sequence: TGTGCCAGCAGCTTTAGGACAGGGCCTAATGTTGAGCAGTTCTTC. Residues: CASSFRTGPNVEQFF.

This clone was recorded once. V and J are TRBV30 and TRBJ2-4; D unclear. V dropped 0 bases and J dropped 2 bases, with 5 bases sitting between them. Germline V gene data show CDR1 as GTSNPN and CDR2 as SVGIG (reference sequence). CDR3 length equals 13 residues. CDR3 sequence reads: CAWSVGTKNIQYF. DNA for the CDR3: TGTGCCTGGAGTGTGGGTACCAAAAACATTCAGTACTTC.

The chain joins TRBV2 to TRBJ1-5; no firm D call. The CDR3 contains 13 residues. The germline V gene encodes CDR1 SNHLY and CDR2 FYNNEI. Trimming cost V 6 bases and J 4 bases, with 10 bases left between them. In DNA form, the CDR3 reads TGTGCCAGCAGGAGTCGGGAAAATCAGCCCCAGCATTTT. It encodes CASRSRENQPQHF. The variable domain in full, with the rest retrieved from reference TRBV2 and TRBJ1-5, is EPEVTQTPSHQVTQMGQEVILRCVPISNHLYFYWYRQILGQKVEFLVSFYNNEISEKSEIFDDQFSVERPDGSNFTLKIRSTKLEDSAMYFCASRSRENQPQHFGDGTRLSIL.

The rearrangement uses TRBV5-6 and TRBJ1-6, with TRBD1 identical over 8 bases. Per the germline V gene, CDR1 is SGHDT and CDR2 is YYEEEE. The CDR3 runs to 18 residues. J was trimmed by 0 bases and V by 2 bases; bases with no gene match: 7. CDR3 amino acids: CASSLWRTGSSYNSPLHF. CDR3 DNA sequence: TGTGCCAGCAGCTTATGGCGGACAGGGAGCTCCTATAATTCACCCCTCCACTTT.

This clone was found a few times. V gene TRBV11-3 combines with J gene TRBJ1-1, with D tentatively TRBD1 (5 bases). Trimming pared 5 bases from V and 0 bases from J, leaving 10 bases between. The CDR3 runs to 14 residues. The V gene's germline CDR1 is SGHNT and CDR2 YENEEA. CDR3 sequence reads: CASSAGPLNTEAFF. CDR3 DNA: TGTGCCAGCAGCGCGGGACCTTTGAACACTGAAGCTTTCTTT.

The genes are TRBV5-1 and TRBJ2-5; 10 bases fit TRBD1. The germline V gene encodes CDR1 SGHRS and CDR2 YFSETQ. CDR3 length equals 15 residues. The V gene end was trimmed by 6 bases and the J gene end by 6 bases; junction bases not matched to a gene: 11. The CDR3 region has the DNA TGCGCCAGCACCCGAGGACAGGGGGAGACCAAGACCCAGTACTTC. It encodes CASTRGQGETKTQYF.

The V and J genes are TRBV18 and TRBJ1-1; TRBD1 aligns across 8 bases. With 4 bases clipped from V and 1 base from J, the junction kept 5 bases outside the gene matches. This CDR3 comprises 15 residues. Germline CDR1 reads KGHSH; CDR2 reads LQKENI. DNA of the CDR3: TGTGCCAGCTCACTGGGACAGGATTCGAACACTGAAGCTTTCTTT. Translating gives CASSLGQDSNTEAFF.

This clone was seen only once. The chain joins TRBV5-6 to TRBJ1-2; TRBD1 is a possible D gene (5 bases). The germline V gene has CDR1 SGHDT and CDR2 YYEEEE. The CDR3 consists of 13 residues. Trimming left V 1 base short and J 3 bases short, with 7 bases between. CDR3 bases: TGTGCCAGCAGCTTGTGGGGGGACTATGGCTACACCTTC. This gives the protein CASSLWGDYGYTF.

This clone was detected only a few times. This sample includes further DNA sequences coding for the same CDR3. This chain uses TRBV19 with TRBJ2-7; 7 bases map to TRBD1. The germline V gene encodes CDR1 LNHDA and CDR2 SQIVND (reference sequence). J gave up 4 bases and V 6 bases, and 9 bases lay outside the gene matches. The CDR3 spans 14 residues. This CDR3 reads CASRRQGLPYEQYF. The DNA for the CDR3 is TGTGCCAGTAGGCGACAGGGTCTTCCATACGAGCAGTACTTC.

This chain uses TRBV9 with TRBJ1-2, with no clear D. From germline, CDR1 is SGDLS and CDR2 YYNGEE. V shed 3 bases and J shed 8 bases, with 14 bases lying between them. There are 13 residues in the CDR3. The CDR3 coding sequence is TGTGCCAGCAGCGATTTCAAGGGAGGGGGCTACACCTTC. The encoded protein is CASSDFKGGGYTF.

V is TRBV5-4 and J is TRBJ2-2; D is unclear. V lost 2 bases, J lost 6 bases, and 5 bases lay in between. The germline gives CDR1 SGHNT, CDR2 YYREEE (reference sequence). This CDR3 has 12 amino acids. CDR3 DNA: TGTGCCAGCAGCTTATTCCCCGGGGAGCTGTTTTTT. Its translation: CASSLFPGELFF.

The genes are TRBV11-1 and TRBJ2-7, with D possibly being TRBD2 (5 bases). The CDR3 loop spans 12 amino acids. The germline V gene has CDR1 SGHAT and CDR2 FQDESV (reference sequence). V lost 3 bases and J lost 6, with 9 bases in between. DNA for the CDR3: TGTGCCAGCAGCTTCGGACTGGGCGAGCAGTACTTC. Protein sequence: CASSFGLGEQYF.

By frequency in the sample, this clone is medium-sized. The chain carries TRBV18 and TRBJ1-3; D perhaps matches TRBD1 (6 bases). CDR1 KGHSH and CDR2 LQKENI come from the germline V gene. Deletions cut 4 bases from V and 3 bases from J, with 10 bases between. This CDR3 has 14 amino acids. CDR3 region: CASSLYRVGNTIYF. In DNA, the CDR3 is TGTGCCAGCTCACTTTACAGGGTTGGAAACACCATATATTTT.

This clone was observed once. J is TRBJ2-5 and V is TRBV21-1; the listed D gene, TRBD2, was not tested against the DNA. The J call may be incorrect, as the DNA end agrees better with TRBJ2-7. TRBV21-1 is noted as a pseudogene. The CDR3 is 15 residues long. This CDR3 is CASNNYYLSSYEQYF. The CDR3 nucleotides are TGTGCCAGCAACAATTACTATCTAAGCTCCTACGAGCAGTACTTC.

This clone was counted only a few times. This chain connects TRBV7-2 to TRBJ1-1, with 8 bases fitting TRBD1. CDR1 and CDR2 from the germline V gene are SGHTA and FQGNSA. V lost 6 bases to trimming and J lost 4 bases; unmatched junction nucleotides: 10. CDR3 length: 15 amino acids. CDR3 amino acids: CASRPITGGITEAFF. CDR3 DNA: TGTGCCAGCAGACCTATCACAGGGGGGATCACTGAAGCTTTCTTT. The full variable domain, completed using reference TRBV7-2 and TRBJ1-1, is GAGVSQSPSNKVTEKGKDVELRCDPISGHTALYWYRQSLGQGLEFLIYFQGNSAPDKSGLPSDRFSAERTGGSVSTLTIQRTQQEDSAVYLCASRPITGGITEAFFGQGTRLTVV.

The chain carries TRBV16 and TRBJ2-7; 7 bases are a match to TRBD1. J lost 6 bases, V lost 2 bases, and 10 bases had no gene match. The CDR3 loop spans 15 amino acids. The germline V gene has CDR1 KGHSY and CDR2 FQNENV. CDR3 bases: TGTGCCAGCAGCCAACCGACAGGGTGGCTCTTCGAGCAGTACTTC. As protein: CASSQPTGWLFEQYF.

The chain is built from TRBV11-3 and TRBJ2-2; 14 nucleotides align to TRBD2. CDR3 length: 16 amino acids. The J segment lost 4 bases and the V segment lost 3 bases, leaving 1 base of the junction unmatched. Per germline, CDR1 SGHNT and CDR2 YENEEA. CDR3 sequence reads: CASSFGLAGGTGELFF. The CDR3 nucleotides are TGTGCCAGCAGCTTTGGACTAGCGGGAGGCACCGGGGAGCTGTTTTTT.

A few counts support this clone. This chain uses TRBV11-2 with TRBJ2-5; D gene unclear. CDR1 and CDR2 (germline): SGHAT, FQNNGV. Trimming left V 8 bases short and J 5 bases short, with 15 bases between. The CDR3 totals 13 residues. CDR3 DNA: TGTGCCAGCGGCCTCGGGCCGTGGGAGACCCAGTACTTC. Translating gives CASGLGPWETQYF.

The rearrangement joins TRBV27 to TRBJ2-7; D is ambiguous. CDR1 is MNHEY, CDR2 SMNVEV, per germline (reference sequence). Trimming cost V 6 bases and J 0 bases, with 15 bases left between them. This CDR3 has 15 amino acids. DNA of the CDR3: TGTGCCAGCAGGAAATCCGCGGTTAGCTCCTACGAGCAGTACTTC. Protein product: CASRKSAVSSYEQYF.

This clone has a handful of counts. The chain combines TRBV7-8 with TRBJ2-3; D remains unclear. Germline values: CDR1 SGHVS, CDR2 FQNEAQ. V was cut by 5 bases and J by 0 bases, with 18 bases left in between. The CDR3 loop spans 17 amino acids. The CDR3: CASSPHLRSTSTDTQYF. DNA of the CDR3: TGTGCCAGCAGCCCACACCTCCGATCTACTAGCACAGATACGCAGTATTTT.

DNA for the CDR3: TGTGCCAGCAGCCCCGAAAGCAGGGGGCCCTACGAGCAGTACTTC. It translates to CASSPESRGPYEQYF. V and J are TRBV7-9 and TRBJ2-5, with TRBD1 matching over 8 bases. With the DNA end fitting TRBJ2-7 better, the J assignment may be wrong. This CDR3 region has 15 residues. Germline assignment: CDR1 SEHNR and CDR2 FQNEAQ (reference sequence).

The V call is TRBV7-2, the J call TRBJ2-3, with TRBD2 as a possible D gene (6 bases). This CDR3 has 14 residues. Between the trimmed V and J ends, which lost 1 base and 5 bases, there was a span of 10 bases. The germline gives CDR1 SGHTA, CDR2 FQGNSA. The DNA of the CDR3 is TGTGCCAGCAGCTTAGGACTAGTTCAAGATACGCAGTATTTT. It codes for CASSLGLVQDTQYF.

The gene calls are TRBV4-1 and TRBJ2-5; D perhaps matches TRBD1 (6 bases). The CDR3 spans 15 residues. V was clipped by 3 bases and J by 5 bases, with 16 bases between them. CDR1 is MGHRA, CDR2 YSYEKL, per germline. The CDR3 bases are TGCGCCAGCAGCCACCGGACAGCAGGATTCGAGACCCAGTACTTC. Translating gives CASSHRTAGFETQYF.

The V call is TRBV7-1, the J call TRBJ1-4; no clear D gene. TRBV7-1 is placed among ORFs of uncertain function. The CDR3 is 14 amino acids. Trimming pared 4 bases from V and 4 bases from J, leaving 10 bases between. The CDR3 sequence: CASSFGQVNEKLFF. In nucleotides, the CDR3 is TGTGCCAGCAGCTTCGGGCAGGTTAATGAAAAACTGTTTTTT.

This clone was seen a few times. The V gene is TRBV9, the J gene TRBJ2-1, with TRBD1 matching 7 bases. Losses at the gene ends were 0 bases for V and 7 bases for J; bases not matched to a gene: 7. From germline, CDR1 is SGDLS and CDR2 YYNGEE. The CDR3 contains 15 residues. The CDR3 sequence is CASSVVAGGMNEQFF. The CDR3 coding sequence is TGTGCCAGCAGCGTAGTGGCAGGGGGAATGAATGAGCAGTTCTTC. Variable domain in full (rest from reference TRBV9 and TRBJ2-1): DSGVTQTPKHLITATGQRVTLRCSPRSGDLSVYWYQQSLDQGLQFLIQYYNGEERAKGNILERFSAQQFPDLHSELNLSSLELGDSALYFCASSVVAGGMNEQFFGPGTRLTVL.